The clone carrying this T cell receptor (beta chain) was seen repeatedly, ten times or more. This CDR3 is 15 amino acids long. The ends were cut back, 3 bases at V and 7 bases at J, with 16 bases in the middle. CDR1 is SGHTA, CDR2 FQGNSA, per germline. Naive CD8 T cell sorting was performed on the CD8+CD4-CCR7+CD45RA+ phenotype. These data come from a study of molecular identifiers for immune sequencing clone quantification. TCRdb used MiXCR to reprocess the PCR reads, holding one entry per CDR3 protein. The sample lists 88,000 or so distinct CDR3 sequences, roughly 23% occurring once. The chain combines TRBV7-2 with TRBJ2-1, with D tentatively TRBD1 or TRBD2 (6 bases each). Sequences were obtained from naive CD8+ T cells from blood, with Jurkat cell RNA spiked in. The subset here: FACS-sorted CD8+CD4-CCR7+CD45RA+ naive T cells. This TCR was sampled from a human donor in good health. Some libraries in this study had Jurkat cell RNA spiked in. The CDR3 region has the DNA TGTGCCAGCAGCTTTGCAGGGGCGGGGAGGAATGAGCAGTTCTTC. Protein sequence: CASSFAGAGRNEQFF.